The rows below give T cell receptor beta chains drawn from one sample of a study of blood T cell repertoires in COVID-19. Repertoires were generated with immunoSEQ multiplex PCR, while TCRdb's copy carries only in-frame clones and drops some. The sample yields 150,000 to 200,000 clones, roughly 86% seen once. The sample was peripheral blood. These receptors were taken from a man aged 18 to 29 with acute or convalescent COVID-19. Both conserved end residues are part of each CDR3. Fields, in order: J gene, D gene, V gene, clone size, CDR3 DNA, CDR3 protein. A D gene is named only where the DNA matches it firmly. Size is omitted from some rows. Given values are once, few, many or a class for expanded clones.

TRBJ2-1 TRBD1 TRBV7-9 NA TGTGCCAGCAGCCCAAGGACAGGGTCCCCCTACAATGAGCAGTTCTTC CASSPRTGSPYNEQFF
TRBJ1-3 NA TRBV2 NA TGTGCCAGCAGTGATTTGGAGGACGACGCCATCTCTGGAAACACCATATATTTT CASSDLEDDAISGNTIYF
TRBJ2-5 NA TRBV5-6 NA TGTGCCAGCAGCTTGGTTTGGCAGTTGGCAGAGACCCAGTACTTC CASSLVWQLAETQYF
TRBJ1-4 NA TRBV6-6 once TGTGCCAGCAGTTACTTGTTCGGGGAAAAACTGTTTTTT CASSYLFGEKLFF
TRBJ2-1 TRBD2 TRBV4-1 NA TGCGCCAGCAGCCCTCAGCGGGGGAGCTACAATGAGCAGTTCTTC CASSPQRGSYNEQFF
TRBJ1-1 NA TRBV10-3 NA TGTGCCATCCGGGGGGCAGGATTGAACACTGAAGCTTTCTTT CAIRGAGLNTEAFF
TRBJ2-2 TRBD1 TRBV5-1 NA TGCGCCAGCAGCCCGGGACAGTTCAACACCGGGGAGCTGTTTTTT CASSPGQFNTGELFF
TRBJ1-1 NA TRBV12-3/TRBV12-4 NA TGTGCCAGCAGAAAGGGTAGGGGCACTGAAGCTTTCTTT CASRKGRGTEAFF
TRBJ1-2 TRBD1 TRBV3-1/TRBV3-2 NA TGTGCCAGCAGCCATAGTCCAGGGGGCGCGGACTATGGCTACACCTTC CASSHSPGGADYGYTF
TRBJ1-1 NA TRBV7-6 NA TGTGCCAGCAGCTTAGGCGGGGTAAACACTGAAGCTTTCTTT CASSLGGVNTEAFF
TRBJ1-2 NA TRBV12-3/TRBV12-4 once TGTGCCAGCAGTTCCGGGTTCTATGGCTACACCTTC CASSSGFYGYTF
TRBJ1-5 TRBD1 TRBV6-5 few TGTGCCAGCAGCCTGATTACAGGGGAAACTCAGCCCCAGCATTTT CASSLITGETQPQHF
TRBJ2-2 NA TRBV18 NA TGTGCCAGCTCCCACGACAGACCAAGGTTGACCGGGGAGCTGTTTTTT CASSHDRPRLTGELFF
TRBJ1-1 NA TRBV30 NA TGTGCCTGGAGCCCAGGGAACACTGAAGCTTTCTTT CAWSPGNTEAFF
TRBJ2-1 NA TRBV6-4 once TGTGCCAGCAGTGCAGGGTTGTACAATGAGCAGTTCTTC CASSAGLYNEQFF
TRBJ1-2 TRBD1 TRBV30 NA TGTGCCTGGAGTCGCCAGGGGGTAAACTATGGCTACACCTTC CAWSRQGVNYGYTF
TRBJ2-3 TRBD2 TRBV7-8 NA TGTGCCAGCAGCAAGACTAGCGGGGGGGCAGATACGCAGTATTTT CASSKTSGGADTQYF
TRBJ1-3 TRBD1 TRBV7-2 once TGTGCCAGCAGCTTCCGGACAGGGGGTTCTTATGGAAACACCATATATTTT CASSFRTGGSYGNTIYF
TRBJ1-2 NA TRBV11-1 NA TGTGCCAGCAGCCCCGTGGAGGCTAACTATGGCTACACCTTC CASSPVEANYGYTF
TRBJ1-2 TRBD1 TRBV6-6 NA TGTGCCAGCAGTTCGACAGGGGGAAGTTACACCTTC CASSSTGGSYTF
TRBJ1-1 NA TRBV6-5 NA TGTGCCAGCAGAGCCTACACTGAAGCTTTCTTT CASRAYTEAFF
TRBJ1-5 TRBD1 TRBV7-2 large TGTGCCAGCAGCTTCGGGACAGGGGGCAATCAGCCCCAGCATTTT CASSFGTGGNQPQHF
TRBJ2-2 NA TRBV6-6 NA TGTGCCAGCAACGACAACCCCGGGGAGCTGTTTTTT CASNDNPGELFF
TRBJ1-5 NA TRBV6-2/TRBV6-3 NA TGTGCCAGCAACCCCTATATTAGCAATCAGCCCCAGCATTTT CASNPYISNQPQHF
TRBJ1-5 NA TRBV4-2 NA TGTGCCAGCAGCCAAGATAGTGGTAGCAATCAGCCCCAGCATTTT CASSQDSGSNQPQHF
TRBJ1-3 NA TRBV29-1 NA TGCAGCGTTGGACAGGCAGGAAACACCATATATTTT CSVGQAGNTIYF
TRBJ2-7 TRBD1 TRBV7-9 NA TGTGCCAGCAGCACTGCCGGGACAGGGTTGAATTCCTACGAGCAGTACTTC CASSTAGTGLNSYEQYF
TRBJ1-2 NA TRBV29-1 NA TGCAGCGTTGGTACAGGTTTCAACTATGGCTACACCTTC CSVGTGFNYGYTF
TRBJ2-6 NA TRBV5-4 once TGTGCCAGCAGCTTGTTGGGGCGCGATGGGGCCAACGTCCTGACTTTC CASSLLGRDGANVLTF
TRBJ1-5 NA TRBV6-2/TRBV6-3 NA TGTGCCAGCAGTTTCACACAGGGTTTCGATCAGCCCCAGCATTTT CASSFTQGFDQPQHF
TRBJ2-5 TRBD2 TRBV25-1 NA TGTGCCAGCAGTGAAGTCCGACTAGCGGGGGGGCCAGAGACCCAGTACTTC CASSEVRLAGGPETQYF
TRBJ1-3 TRBD1 TRBV4-1 NA TGCGCCAGCAGCCACCCGGACAGGGAGGTTGGAAACACCATATATTTT CASSHPDREVGNTIYF
TRBJ2-3 TRBD2 TRBV19 NA TGTGCCAGTAGTTCGACTAGCGGGGGCCCCCCCACAGATACGCAGTATTTT CASSSTSGGPPTDTQYF
TRBJ2-3 TRBD1 TRBV7-9 once TGTGCCACCGCTCTTAAGGGGGCAAACACAGATACGCAGTATTTT CATALKGANTDTQYF
TRBJ2-7 NA TRBV21-1 NA TGTGCCAGCAGCACCCGGGACACTTACTACGAGCAGTACTTC CASSTRDTYYEQYF
TRBJ1-2 TRBD1 TRBV30 NA TGTGCCTGGAACAGGGGTGATGGCTACACCTTC CAWNRGDGYTF
TRBJ1-2 NA TRBV18 NA TGTGCCAGCTCACCAAATCCAGCCGGAGGTGGCTACACCTTC CASSPNPAGGGYTF
TRBJ2-7 TRBD1 TRBV14 NA TGTGCCAGCAGCCAGCAGGTACAGGGGCCCACCGACGAGCAGTACTTC CASSQQVQGPTDEQYF
TRBJ1-6 NA TRBV19 NA TGTGCCAGTAGCCGAGGAAAGAGCTCCTATAATTCACCCCTCCACTTT CASSRGKSSYNSPLHF
TRBJ2-3 NA TRBV19 NA TGTGCCAGTAGTGTGACAGGTGTAGGCACAGATACGCAGTATTTT CASSVTGVGTDTQYF
TRBJ2-7 TRBD2 TRBV5-5 few TGTGCCAGCAGCCTCCTAGCGGGGGGCCGCTACGAGCAGTACTTC CASSLLAGGRYEQYF
TRBJ2-3 NA TRBV5-5 NA TGTGCCAGCAGATTCACGGCAGCGGATACGCAGTATTTT CASRFTAADTQYF
TRBJ2-5 TRBD2 TRBV6-1 NA TGTGCCAGCAGTGAATCGTTGCGGGGGGGCCTAGAGACCCAGTACTTC CASSESLRGGLETQYF
TRBJ1-4 NA TRBV7-8 NA TGTGCCAGCAGCTTAGGAGGGAAGGAAAAACTGTTTTTT CASSLGGKEKLFF
TRBJ1-1 NA TRBV27 NA TGTGCCAGCAGTCGAGGCTGGAACACTGAAGCTTTCTTT CASSRGWNTEAFF
TRBJ2-3 TRBD2 TRBV15 NA TGTGCCACCAGCAGAGTCCCCGCAGTCCGGGCGGGGGGGAGCACAGATACGCAGTATTTT CATSRVPAVRAGGSTDTQYF
TRBJ2-1 NA TRBV7-9 NA TGTGCCAGCAGCTTGGCAGCCCCTCCCGGAGATGAGCAGTTCTTC CASSLAAPPGDEQFF
TRBJ1-2 NA TRBV5-1 NA TGCGCCAGCAGCTTGGGAGACACCTATGGCTACACCTTC CASSLGDTYGYTF
TRBJ2-1 TRBD1 TRBV18 NA TGTGCCAGCTCACCAGGGACAGTGGACAGTGAGCAGTTCTTC CASSPGTVDSEQFF
TRBJ1-1 NA TRBV25-1 NA TGTGCCAGCGTAAACATGAACACTGAAGCTTTCTTT CASVNMNTEAFF
TRBJ2-2 NA TRBV3-1/TRBV3-2 few TGTGCCAGCAGCCCCCCCGACAGAAACACCGGGGAGCTGTTTTTT CASSPPDRNTGELFF
TRBJ2-7 TRBD1 TRBV25-1 once TGTGCCAGCAGCCTGGACAGGTCAACCTACGAGCAGTACTTC CASSLDRSTYEQYF
TRBJ2-3 NA TRBV2 NA TGTGCCAGCAAGGGGGATACGCAGTATTTT CASKGDTQYF
TRBJ1-1 TRBD1 TRBV7-9 NA TGTGCCAGCAGCCCCAGGACAGGGTGGAGCCCCATGAACACTGAAGCTTTCTTT CASSPRTGWSPMNTEAFF
TRBJ2-1 NA TRBV14 NA TGTGCCAGCAGCCAAGATGGGGGCCGAAGCTCCTACAATGAGCAGTTCTTC CASSQDGGRSSYNEQFF
TRBJ1-1 NA TRBV30 NA TGTGCCTGGAGCGCCGGGAGGACTGAAGCTTTCTTT CAWSAGRTEAFF
TRBJ1-2 NA TRBV5-1 NA TGCGCCAGCAGCTCGGGGTTGAACTATGGCTACACCTTC CASSSGLNYGYTF
TRBJ2-5 NA TRBV4-1 NA TGCGCCAGCAGCCAAGATGGGCTAGCATCGTACCAAGAGACCCAGTACTTC CASSQDGLASYQETQYF